The 29 T cell receptor beta chains listed next were all sequenced from one sample in a study of shared clonotypes between healthy human individuals. Sequenced by immunoSEQ multiplex PCR; TCRdb stores in-frame clones only, minus some. The table has under 1,100,000 clones, approximately 80% seen once; the top ten hold around 0.6%. The sample was memory CD4+ T cells from PBMCs. As for subset: CD45RA-negative fraction. These TCRs come from a man aged 18 to 35 in good health. Some clones in this sample may be carry-over from other donors' samples.

The CDR3, as DNA: TGTGCCAGCAGGGTCGGGGACTCGAGGGCCTACGAGCAGTACTTC. Its translation is CASRVGDSRAYEQYF. The rearrangement joins TRBV27 to TRBJ2-7; D perhaps matches TRBD2 (6 bases). The CDR3 length is 15 residues. Germline CDR1 MNHEY, CDR2 SMNVEV (reference sequence). V shed 6 bases and J shed 2 bases, with 17 bases lying between them.

The rearrangement joins TRBV11-2 to TRBJ2-3; 10 bases line up with TRBD2. J lost 5 bases, V lost 4 bases, and 6 bases had no gene match. The CDR3 runs 15 residues. From germline, CDR1 is SGHAT and CDR2 FQNNGV. CDR3 region: CASSSPLAGGDTQYF. The CDR3 nucleotides read TGTGCCAGCAGCTCCCCTTTAGCGGGAGGAGATACGCAGTATTTT.

The genes are TRBV28 and TRBJ1-2; 7 nucleotides align to TRBD1. The CDR3 is 14 residues long. With 7 bases clipped from V and 4 bases from J, the junction kept 9 bases outside the gene matches. From germline, CDR1 is MDHEN and CDR2 SYDVKM. The CDR3 DNA reads as TGTGCCAGCACCTTGGACAGGTACGGCTATGGCTACACCTTC. Its protein is CASTLDRYGYGYTF.

For the CDR3, the DNA is TGTGCCAGCAGTTATAGACTGACAGGGTTAAGCACAGATACGCAGTATTTT. Translation: CASSYRLTGLSTDTQYF. The chain joins TRBV5-6 to TRBJ2-3, with 7 bases that match TRBD1. The V and J ends lost 5 bases and 0 bases, in that order; junction bases with no gene match: 12. Germline V gives CDR1 SGHDT, CDR2 YYEEEE. The CDR3 spans 17 residues.

This clone was detected only once. The chain has TRBV18 and TRBJ2-7; no definite D call. Trimming pared 3 bases from V and 6 bases from J, leaving 18 bases between. The CDR3 is 15 amino acids. Germline CDR1 reads KGHSH; CDR2 reads LQKENI. This chain's CDR3 is CASSPRTGGESEQYF. The CDR3 coding sequence is TGTGCCAGCTCACCCCGAACTGGTGGAGAGAGCGAGCAGTACTTC. Variable domain in full (rest from reference TRBV18 and TRBJ2-7): NAGVMQNPRHLVRRRGQEARLRCSPMKGHSHVYWYRQLPEEGLKFMVYLQKENIIDESGMPKERFSAEFPKEGPSILRIQQVVRGDSAAYFCASSPRTGGESEQYFGPGTRLTVT.

The gene calls are TRBV6-6 and TRBJ1-1; 8 bases line up with TRBD1. The CDR3 extends over 15 amino acids. CDR1 is MNHNY and CDR2 is SVGAGI in the germline V gene (reference sequence). Trimming took 6 bases from V and 1 from J; bases not matched to a gene: 7. In DNA, the CDR3 is TGTGCCAGCAGGGGAACCGGGACAGGGAACACTGAAGCTTTCTTT. Its protein is CASRGTGTGNTEAFF.

The CDR3: CASSQERTGDEKLFF. Written as DNA, the CDR3 is TGCGCCAGCAGCCAAGAACGGACTGGAGACGAAAAACTGTTTTTT. The rearrangement uses TRBV4-1 and TRBJ1-4, with unresolved D. The V end was cut by 0 bases, the J end by 8 bases, with 13 bases between. This CDR3 contains 15 residues. CDR1 MGHRA and CDR2 YSYEKL come from the germline V gene.

The count of this clone is one. The chain couples TRBV18 to TRBJ2-1; D is tentatively TRBD1 or TRBD2 (5 bases each). The CDR3 covers 13 residues. V was trimmed by 3 bases and J by 7 bases, leaving 10 bases between them. The germline gives CDR1 KGHSH, CDR2 LQKENI. This CDR3 is CASSPRDDNEQFF. CDR3 in DNA: TGTGCCAGCTCACCCCGGGACGATAATGAGCAGTTCTTC. Drawing the rest from reference TRBV18 and TRBJ2-1, the complete variable domain is NAGVMQNPRHLVRRRGQEARLRCSPMKGHSHVYWYRQLPEEGLKFMVYLQKENIIDESGMPKERFSAEFPKEGPSILRIQQVVRGDSAAYFCASSPRDDNEQFFGPGTRLTVL.

The chain recombines TRBV4-3 with TRBJ2-1; D is possibly TRBD1 (6 bases). The CDR3 runs 17 residues. Per germline, CDR1 LGHNA and CDR2 YSLEER. V lost 4 bases, J lost 2 bases, and 18 bases lay in between. The CDR3 DNA sequence: TGCGCCAGCAGCCCTACTCCTACAGGGTATCCCTACAATGAGCAGTTCTTC. Translated, it gives CASSPTPTGYPYNEQFF.

Comment on this clone: Only one base separates this from a far larger clonotype, so it likely reflects a read error. The same CDR3 also results from other DNA sequences found in this sample. The chain combines TRBV7-2 with TRBJ1-1; TRBD1 agrees at 9 bases. The CDR3 has 13 residues. From germline, CDR1 is SGHTA and CDR2 FQGNSA. The V gene end was trimmed by 3 bases and the J gene end by 4 bases; junction bases not matched to a gene: 0. CDR3 sequence (DNA): TGTGCCAGCAGCTTGGACAGGGGCACTGAAGCTTTCTTT. Its translation is CASSLDRGTEAFF.

This sequence joins TRBV5-1 and TRBJ2-1; weak D call: TRBD1 (5 bases). V lost 0 bases and J 6 bases, leaving 7 bases between the germline ends. The germline gives CDR1 SGHRS, CDR2 YFSETQ. The CDR3 covers 13 residues. CDR3 DNA: TGCGCCAGCAGCTTGGCCCAGGGCAATGAGCAGTTCTTC. It encodes CASSLAQGNEQFF.

The V and J genes are TRBV9 and TRBJ2-1; D is possibly TRBD1 or TRBD2 (5 bases each). The germline gives CDR1 SGDLS, CDR2 YYNGEE. V lost 2 bases to trimming and J lost 9 bases, with 15 bases between them. This CDR3 contains 14 residues. The CDR3 spells CASSVGTASGEQFF. The CDR3 nucleotides read TGTGCCAGCAGCGTGGGGACGGCGTCGGGTGAGCAGTTCTTC.

The rearrangement uses TRBV28 and TRBJ2-5; maybe TRBD2 (6 bases). Looked up from germline, CDR1 is MDHEN and CDR2 is SYDVKM. V was trimmed by 6 bases and J by 2 bases, leaving 13 bases between them. The CDR3 length is 14 residues. CDR3 residues: CASSPQGGQETQYF. The CDR3 DNA is TGTGCCAGCAGCCCCCAGGGAGGTCAAGAGACCCAGTACTTC.

This sequence joins TRBV10-3 and TRBJ1-5; TRBD1 is a possible D gene (5 bases). This CDR3 spans 13 amino acids. Germline V gene sequence: CDR1 ENHRY, CDR2 SYGVKD. V was trimmed by 6 bases and J by 4 bases, leaving 10 bases between them. CDR3 nucleotides: TGTGCCATCAGCCCCCAGGGTAATCAGCCCCAGCATTTT. It translates to CAISPQGNQPQHF.

The J gene is TRBJ1-2, the V gene TRBV29-1; D uncertain. This CDR3 is 12 amino acids long. Germline V gene data show CDR1 as SQVTM and CDR2 as ANQGSEA. V dropped 4 bases and J dropped 3 bases, with 9 bases sitting between them. DNA of the CDR3: TGCAGCGTTGGCAGGCAGGACTATGGCTACACCTTC. Amino acid sequence: CSVGRQDYGYTF. The entire variable domain, with the rest obtained from reference TRBV29-1 and TRBJ1-2, is as follows: SAVISQKPSRDICQRGTSLTIQCQVDSQVTMMFWYRQQPGQSLTLIATANQGSEATYESGFVIDKFPISRPNLTFSTLTVSNMSPEDSSIYLCSVGRQDYGYTFGSGTRLTVV.

The J gene is TRBJ1-1, the V gene TRBV11-2, with 8 bases matching TRBD1. The CDR3 has 13 residues. Germline V gene sequence: CDR1 SGHAT, CDR2 FQNNGV. Trimming removed 4 bases from V and 11 bases from J; junction bases left unmatched: 9. The DNA for the CDR3 is TGTGCCAGCAGCTCGGGACAGGCCGTGGGTGCTTTCTTT. Its protein is CASSSGQAVGAFF.

The chain recombines TRBV27 with TRBJ1-5; D ambiguous. V lost 8 bases and J 2 bases, leaving 13 bases between the germline ends. The CDR3 runs to 14 residues. Germline V gene sequence: CDR1 MNHEY, CDR2 SMNVEV (reference sequence). The CDR3 here is CASAKHSGNQPQHF. CDR3 nucleotide sequence: TGTGCCAGCGCTAAACACAGCGGCAATCAGCCCCAGCATTTT.

The V gene is TRBV7-2, the J gene TRBJ2-1; 7 nucleotides line up with TRBD2. J lost 4 bases, V lost 5 bases, and 11 bases had no gene match. Germline assignment: CDR1 SGHTA and CDR2 FQGNSA. The CDR3 covers 16 residues. CDR3 sequence reads: CASSDTGTTAYNEQFF. The CDR3 nucleotides are TGTGCCAGCAGCGACACCGGGACTACAGCATACAATGAGCAGTTCTTC. Using reference TRBV7-2 and TRBJ2-1 for the parts outside the CDR3, the full variable domain is GAGVSQSPSNKVTEKGKDVELRCDPISGHTALYWYRQSLGQGLEFLIYFQGNSAPDKSGLPSDRFSAERTGGSVSTLTIQRTQQEDSAVYLCASSDTGTTAYNEQFFGPGTRLTVL.

This clone was detected a few times. The chain uses TRBV27 and TRBJ1-2, with 11 bases lining up with TRBD1. Germline loops: CDR1 MNHEY, CDR2 SMNVEV (reference sequence). J gave up 4 bases and V 5 bases, and 6 bases lay outside the gene matches. There are 15 residues in the CDR3. The CDR3 coding sequence is TGTGCCAGCAGTCCGGGACAGGGGGGAAGCTATGGCTACACCTTC. Its protein is CASSPGQGGSYGYTF.

The gene calls are TRBV7-9 and TRBJ1-4; 7 bases are shared with TRBD1. CDR1 and CDR2 from the germline V gene are SEHNR and FQNEAQ (reference sequence). Germline trimming cut 3 bases from V and 8 bases from J; bases unmatched to any gene: 12. The CDR3 is 16 residues long. CDR3 in amino acids: CASSFSGSGGGEKLFF. The CDR3 DNA reads TGTGCCAGCAGCTTCTCTGGGTCAGGGGGTGGAGAAAAACTGTTTTTT.

The rearrangement links TRBV6-6 to TRBJ2-5, with TRBD1 identical over 8 bases. The germline CDR1 and CDR2 sequences are MNHNY and SVGAGI (reference sequence). The CDR3 is 15 residues long. The J segment lost 6 bases and the V segment lost 2 bases, leaving 8 bases of the junction unmatched. This CDR3 is CASSYRDRGGKTQYF. The CDR3 DNA follows: TGTGCCAGCAGTTACCGAGACAGGGGAGGAAAGACCCAGTACTTC.

This chain links TRBV9 with TRBJ1-5; D is unresolved. CDR3 size: 13 residues. Germline CDR1 and CDR2: SGDLS and YYNGEE. Trimming stripped 0 bases from V and 4 bases from J, with 5 bases between. CDR3 in amino acids: CASSVDINQPQHF. DNA of the CDR3: TGTGCCAGCAGCGTAGACATAAATCAGCCCCAGCATTTT.

J is TRBJ1-3 and V is TRBV28; maybe TRBD1 (6 bases). The CDR3 extends over 15 amino acids. Germline V gives CDR1 MDHEN, CDR2 SYDVKM. Trimming shortened V by 10 bases and J by 3 bases, and 19 bases separated the two germline ends. The CDR3 DNA reads TGTGCCACCGCGCCGGGGGGCGATGATGGAAACACCATATATTTT. Protein product: CATAPGGDDGNTIYF.

A word on this clone: Only one base separates this from a far larger clonotype, so it likely reflects a read error. The chain has TRBV29-1 and TRBJ1-1, with a weak D call TRBD1 (5 bases). Germline lookup yields CDR1 SQVTM and CDR2 ANQGSEA. This CDR3 has 13 residues. The CDR3 reads CSVAGTMNTEASF. The DNA of the CDR3 is TGCAGCGTTGCCGGGACCATGAACACTGAAGCTTCCTTT. The full variable domain, in which reference TRBV29-1 and TRBJ1-1 provide the parts outside the CDR3, is SAVISQKPSRDICQRGTSLTIQCQVDSQVTMMFWYRQQPGQSLTLIATANQGSEATYESGFVIDKFPISRPNLTFSTLTVSNMSPEDSSIYLCSVAGTMNTEASFGQGTRLTVV.

The chain uses TRBV2 and TRBJ2-7, with TRBD2 identical over 9 bases. The ends lost 4 bases at V and 1 base at J; junction bases unmatched: 2. The CDR3 is 14 amino acids. CDR1 and CDR2 from the germline V gene are SNHLY and FYNNEI. CDR3 nucleotide sequence: TGTGCCAGCAGTGGGACTAGCGTATCCTACGAGCAGTACTTC. It translates to CASSGTSVSYEQYF.

The chain uses TRBV5-6 and TRBJ2-3, with a possible D match to TRBD1 (5 bases). Trimming stripped 0 bases from V and 2 bases from J, with 7 bases between. The CDR3 has 14 amino acids. CDR1 and CDR2 (germline): SGHDT, YYEEEE. CDR3 DNA sequence: TGTGCCAGCAGCTTGGGACAGCCCACAGATACGCAGTATTTT. The encoded protein is CASSLGQPTDTQYF.

Concerning this clone: Sequence at one end of the junction differs from germline and may be a read error. The chain combines TRBV29-1 with TRBJ1-4; weak D call: TRBD1 (5 bases). The germline gives CDR1 SQVTM, CDR2 ANQGSEA. CDR3 length: 16 amino acids. Here the CDR3 DNA reads TGCAGCGTTGTAGGGGCGACGGCTACAACTAATGAAAAACTGTCTTTT. Translated: CSVVGATATTNEKLSF.

This clone was observed a single time. This chain's CDR3 is CASSDPRGGNQPQHF. For the CDR3, the DNA is TGTGCCAGCAGTGACCCCCGGGGGGGCAATCAGCCCCAGCATTTT. The chain joins TRBV25-1 to TRBJ1-5; D is perhaps TRBD1 (5 bases). Germline CDR1 MGHDK, CDR2 SYGVNS. Deletions cut 3 bases from V and 2 bases from J, with 11 bases between. The CDR3 has 15 residues. Full variable domain (rest looked up from reference TRBV25-1 and TRBJ1-5): EADIYQTPRYLVIGTGKKITLECSQTMGHDKMYWYQQDPGMELHLIHYSYGVNSTEKGDLSSESTVSRIRTEHFPLTLESARPSHTSQYLCASSDPRGGNQPQHFGDGTRLSIL.

V usage is TRBV7-8 and J usage is TRBJ1-5; D gene uncertain. Germline CDR1 and CDR2: SGHVS and FQNEAQ. V was trimmed by 5 bases and J by 6 bases, leaving 14 bases between them. The CDR3 runs 14 residues. The CDR3: CASSLLGKSQPQHF. The CDR3 nucleotides are TGTGCCAGCAGCCTATTGGGGAAGAGTCAGCCCCAGCATTTT.